The rows below give T cell receptor beta chains drawn from one sample of a study of cytomegalovirus exposure and HLA in healthy donors. Here immunoSEQ multiplex PCR was the method, and the copy in TCRdb shows in-frame clones only, minus some. The sample holds some 110,000 clones, 78% seen once. Sequencing was carried out using PBMCs. These receptors all come from a woman aged 40 to 49 in good health and CMV-seronegative. CDR3s include the opening cysteine and the closing phenylalanine or tryptophan. A D gene is named only where the DNA matches it firmly. Clone size is given for some rows only: seen once, a few or many times, or a class if the clone is expanded.

few	TRBV19	TRBD1	TRBJ2-1	TGTGCCAGGTACCGTAGACGGGACAGGGAGTGTAATGAGCAGTTCTTC	CARYRRRDRECNEQFF
NA	TRBV19	TRBD1	TRBJ2-1	TGTGCCAGTAGTCCAGGACAGGCCGCTGACAATGAGCAGTTCTTC	CASSPGQAADNEQFF
NA	TRBV9	NA	TRBJ2-1	TGTGCCAGCAGCGTAGGAGGGAACCGAATGGGCAATGAGCAGTTCTTC	CASSVGGNRMGNEQFF
NA	TRBV2	TRBD1	TRBJ2-3	TGTGCCAGCAGTGGGCGACAGGGGGACGCAGATACGCAGTATTTT	CASSGRQGDADTQYF
NA	TRBV6-5	TRBD1	TRBJ2-7	TGTGCCAGCAGTTACGGGACAGGGGGTTACGAGCAGTACTTC	CASSYGTGGYEQYF
NA	TRBV5-6	NA	TRBJ2-3	TGTGCCAGCAGCTTATATGGGCCTTTGCAGTATTTT	CASSLYGPLQYF
NA	TRBV7-2	TRBD1	TRBJ2-7	TGTGCCAGCAGCTTAGGAAGGCAGGGGGCTTTCGTAGACGAGCAGTACTTC	CASSLGRQGAFVDEQYF
NA	TRBV11-2	NA	TRBJ2-2	TGTGCCAGCAGCTTAGCGGGAGTGGGCACCGGGGAGCTGTTTTTT	CASSLAGVGTGELFF
NA	TRBV18	NA	TRBJ1-2	TGTGCCAGCTCACCACAGGATCGGGGGGGAAATGGCTACACCTTC	CASSPQDRGGNGYTF
NA	TRBV27	TRBD2	TRBJ2-2	TGTGCCAGCAGTTGGGCTGGACTAGCGGGAGACACCGGGGAGCTGTTTTTT	CASSWAGLAGDTGELFF